Sequencing of this T cell receptor (beta chain) was carried out in a study of T-cell reconstitution after alpha-beta-depleted transplantation in children (dated by TCRdb to the mid-2010s). Notes on the research overall: The study quantitatively tracked T-cell immune reconstitution after TCRalphabeta/CD19-depleted allogeneic hematopoietic cell transplantation in children using TCR repertoire profiling.

The CDR3, cysteine through phenylalanine, is 13 amino acids long. Only the CDR3 portion is preserved as DNA: 39 bases, with reading frame beginning at the first base. The V end loses 6 bases and the J end loses 4 bases, and a stretch of 12 bases separates them. What the research found in general, with its limitations: Over the following months the frequencies of hyperexpanded clones went down, and after one year T-cell counts and TCRbeta diversity were mostly credited to newly produced T cells. About two months after transplant, the apparently early recovery of alphabetaT-cell counts reportedly depended on just several hundred clones that had expanded rapidly and came from non-depleted graft cells. The high TCRbeta diversity at day 60 in some patients was ascribed to recipient T cells and intrathymic progenitors that had survived conditioning.

This clonotype was seen a handful of times. This receptor's antigen is unknown. Base quality data are lacking; no much larger clone is found one base away. The treatment or condition tag for this specimen amounts to: allogeneic hematopoietic cell transplantation with graft depleted of TCRalphabeta T cells and CD19 B cells. The children who served as transplant recipients had been given grafts of TCRalphabeta/CD19-depleted allogeneic hematopoietic cells. The library was built by means of PCR. TCRdb names Illumina HiSeq 2500 as the instrument used. TCR libraries were prepared with molecular barcoding, using unique molecular identifiers to normalize TCRbeta repertoire quantification. TCRdb handled the public reads itself, with Q25 trimming in fastp and clone calling in MiXCR, and kept productive beta chains. Merged by CDR3 protein, the rows form single entries marked with the most common genes and DNA. The sample data list 550,000 to 800,000 distinct CDR3 sequences, and around 12% of these were observed just once. The top ten constitute 0.65% to 0.9% of the sample.

Recombination linked TRBV12-3 or TRBV12-4 to TRBJ2-5; the D gene identity is not certain. The material sequenced was PBMCs, taken before TCRalphabeta/CD19-depleted stem cell transplant. The clonotype originates from a girl aged 2 to 9 with congenital amegakaryocytic thrombocytopenia, due to receive a stem cell transplant. The nucleotide sequence reads as follows: TGTGCCAGCAGCCACACTCAAAGAGAGACCCAGTACTTC. Its coded protein is CASSHTQRETQYF.